One T cell receptor (beta chain) is described in this entry. The antigen is unknown. This sample was taken from a study of shared clonotypes between healthy human individuals. Findings and limits, study-wide: Rarefaction curves obtained for sorted subsets showed sequencing incomplete despite large depth.

Terminally differentiated effector memory CD45RA+ cells were excluded from the naive CD8 cells, which were CD45RO-negative and positively selected for CCR7. The assay was run at deep level. The table came from immunoSEQ multiplex PCR; TCRdb's copy has only in-frame clones and leaves some out. The sample includes more than 600,000 clones, about 90% of them seen just once. The V gene end was trimmed by 1 base and the J gene end by 2 bases; junction bases not matched to a gene: 5. Germline CDR1 and CDR2: LNHNV and YYDKDF (reference sequence). The CDR3 extends over 16 amino acids. The sample comprised naive CD8+ T cells sorted from blood. This clonotype was sampled from a man aged 30 to 45 in good health. The chain couples TRBV15 to TRBJ2-3; the match to TRBD1 covers 8 bases. For the CDR3, the DNA is TGTGCCACCAGCAGAGGAGGACAGGGTGTCACAGATACGCAGTATTTT. This translates into CATSRGGQGVTDTQYF.